This T cell receptor (beta chain) is drawn from a study of cytomegalovirus exposure and HLA in healthy donors. Across the study: The roughly 120 validation repertoires used the same platform as the approximately 620 first-cohort repertoires (as reported by a later analysis). Overall study results and limits: Most TCRs appeared rarely, but some public TCRs recurred in many donors.

Trimming pared 5 bases from V and 3 bases from J, leaving 10 bases between. Per germline, CDR1 MDHEN and CDR2 SYDVKM. This CDR3 comprises 13 residues. Concerning this clone: Antigen unknown.

Generated by immunoSEQ multiplex PCR, the TCRdb table keeps only in-frame clones and is missing some. Of around 150,000 clones listed, 89% are singletons. The chain joins TRBV28 to TRBJ1-2; D remains unclear. The source of this sequence is a man younger than 35 in good health and CMV-seropositive. The sequenced sample consisted of PBMCs. The CDR3 is CASSLEAYYGYTF. For the CDR3, the DNA is TGTGCCAGCAGTCTGGAGGCATACTATGGCTACACCTTC.